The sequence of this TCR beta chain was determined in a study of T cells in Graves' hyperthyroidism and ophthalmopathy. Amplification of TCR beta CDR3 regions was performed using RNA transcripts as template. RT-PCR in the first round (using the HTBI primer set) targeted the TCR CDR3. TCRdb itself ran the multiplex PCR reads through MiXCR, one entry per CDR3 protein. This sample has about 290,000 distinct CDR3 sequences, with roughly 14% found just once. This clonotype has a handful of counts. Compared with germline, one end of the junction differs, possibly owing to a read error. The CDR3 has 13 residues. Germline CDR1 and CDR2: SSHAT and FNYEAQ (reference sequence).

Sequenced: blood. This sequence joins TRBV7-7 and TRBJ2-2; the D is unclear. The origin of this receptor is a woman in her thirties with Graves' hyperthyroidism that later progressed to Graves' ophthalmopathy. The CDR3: CASSSDITGELFF. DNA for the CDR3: TGTGCTAGCAGCTCAGACATCACCGGGGAGCTGTTTTTT.